The 25 T cell receptor beta chains in this list originate from one sample, sequenced in a study of a mutant IDH1 vaccine in newly diagnosed glioma. Antigen specificity for these receptors is unknown. Measured with immunoSEQ multiplex PCR; TCRdb has only the in-frame clones, and not every one. The sample carries tens of thousands of clones, around 83% recorded once. Time point given: week 47, end of study. A single vaccine dose contained 300 ug of mutant IDH1 20-mer peptide, and topical imiquimod was used with it. The sample consisted of PBMCs, taken from a glioma patient whose treatment included an IDH1 peptide vaccine. These receptor sequences come from a man younger than 45 with glioma.

The chain carries TRBV6-5 and TRBJ2-1; D ambiguous. Germline lookup yields CDR1 MNHEY and CDR2 SVGAGI. V was cut by 1 base and J by 0 bases, with 7 bases left in between. This CDR3 is built from 15 residues. The CDR3: CASSYFPGSYNEQFF. The CDR3 bases are TGTGCCAGCAGTTACTTCCCTGGCTCCTACAATGAGCAGTTCTTC.

The J gene is TRBJ2-3, the V gene TRBV20-1; D remains unclear. V shed 4 bases and J shed 5 bases, with 4 bases lying between them. CDR1 and CDR2 (germline): DFQATT, SNEGSKA (reference sequence). The CDR3 covers 10 residues. CDR3 region: CSAKEDTQYF. The CDR3 nucleotides read TGCAGTGCTAAGGAAGATACGCAGTATTTT.

The J gene is TRBJ2-1, the V gene TRBV29-1; no firm D call. Trimming shortened V by 4 bases and J by 6 bases, and 13 bases separated the two germline ends. The CDR3 loop spans 13 amino acids. CDR1 is SQVTM, CDR2 ANQGSEA, per germline. CDR3 sequence reads: CSVAAPVGNEQFF. The CDR3 DNA is TGCAGCGTTGCCGCCCCGGTAGGCAATGAGCAGTTCTTC.

The V gene is TRBV15, the J gene TRBJ2-1; TRBD1 aligns across 7 bases. Looked up from germline, CDR1 is LNHNV and CDR2 is YYDKDF (reference sequence). Germline trimming cut 7 bases from V and 13 bases from J; bases unmatched to any gene: 19. This CDR3 is 15 amino acids long. Written as DNA, the CDR3 is TGTGCCACCAACGACAGGGACAGAGGCCGTCGCGGCCAGTTCTTC. Its protein product is CATNDRDRGRRGQFF.

The chain has TRBV10-1 and TRBJ2-3; D is unclear. The CDR3 totals 13 residues. CDR1 and CDR2 from the germline V gene are WNHNN and SYGVQD (reference sequence). Trimming removed 2 bases from V and 6 bases from J, with 9 bases in between. The CDR3 nucleotides are TGCGCCAGCAGTGAGGACCAAGGGGATACGCAGTATTTT. This codes for CASSEDQGDTQYF.

The chain recombines TRBV19 with TRBJ2-3; D is uncertain. V was pared by 2 bases and J by 1 base, with 10 bases between. Per germline, CDR1 LNHDA and CDR2 SQIVND (reference sequence). The CDR3 runs 15 residues. The CDR3 DNA reads TGTGCCAGTAGTATACCGGCGAGCCGCACAGATACGCAGTATTTT. Encoded protein: CASSIPASRTDTQYF.

This chain connects TRBV2 to TRBJ2-5; 10 bases match TRBD2. The trim removed 2 bases at V and 5 bases at J, leaving 5 bases unmatched. The CDR3 is made up of 15 amino acids. Germline CDR1 is SNHLY and CDR2 is FYNNEI. Here the CDR3 reads CASSELAGARETQYF. The CDR3 nucleotides are TGTGCCAGCAGTGAACTAGCGGGGGCCAGGGAGACCCAGTACTTC.

The J gene is TRBJ1-5, the V gene TRBV28; 9 nucleotides match TRBD1. CDR1 and CDR2 (germline): MDHEN, SYDVKM. V was clipped by 6 bases and J by 5 bases; unmatched bases: 5. The CDR3 is made up of 14 amino acids. The CDR3: CASRTGGVHQPQHF. Here the CDR3 DNA reads TGTGCCAGCAGAACAGGGGGCGTCCATCAGCCCCAGCATTTT.

This sequence joins TRBV5-6 and TRBJ2-5; D unclear. The V gene's germline CDR1 is SGHDT and CDR2 YYEEEE. The CDR3 is 14 residues long. Between the trimmed V and J ends, which lost 0 bases and 1 base, there was a span of 7 bases. CDR3 region: CASSLVGSQETQYF. The CDR3 DNA is TGTGCCAGCAGCTTGGTTGGAAGCCAAGAGACCCAGTACTTC.

The chain has TRBV25-1 and TRBJ2-1, with D unclear. Germline CDR1 is MGHDK and CDR2 is SYGVNS. This CDR3 region has 11 residues. V lost 5 bases, J lost 5 bases, and 4 bases lay in between. The CDR3 here is CASSSDNEQFF. DNA of the CDR3: TGTGCCAGCAGTTCCGACAATGAGCAGTTCTTC.

The chain carries TRBV6-1 and TRBJ2-7; no firm D call. Trimming shortened V by 3 bases and J by 7 bases, and 10 bases separated the two germline ends. Germline loops: CDR1 MNHNS, CDR2 SASEGT. The CDR3 is 12 residues long. The CDR3, as DNA: TGTGCCAGCAGTGAGTTTGGGCGAGAGCAGTACTTC. It translates to CASSEFGREQYF.

This chain connects TRBV11-2 to TRBJ2-7; D is perhaps TRBD1 (6 bases). Trimming pared 4 bases from V and 2 bases from J, leaving 18 bases between. The CDR3 sequence is 16 residues long. The V gene's germline CDR1 is SGHAT and CDR2 FQNNGV. CDR3 DNA: TGTGCCAGCAGCTCCCCGGGACACCGGCCGCCCTACGAGCAGTACTTC. This translates into CASSSPGHRPPYEQYF.

This chain uses TRBV25-1 with TRBJ2-2; D gene unclear. V lost 1 base and J lost 4, with 16 bases in between. Germline loops: CDR1 MGHDK, CDR2 SYGVNS. The CDR3 runs to 17 residues. DNA of the CDR3: TGTGCCAGCAGTGAATCCGGTCATAGGGTTGGCACCGGGGAGCTGTTTTTT. It translates to CASSESGHRVGTGELFF. Full variable domain (rest looked up from reference TRBV25-1 and TRBJ2-2): EADIYQTPRYLVIGTGKKITLECSQTMGHDKMYWYQQDPGMELHLIHYSYGVNSTEKGDLSSESTVSRIRTEHFPLTLESARPSHTSQYLCASSESGHRVGTGELFFGEGSRLTVL.

The chain is built from TRBV2 and TRBJ2-5; D might be TRBD2 (7 bases). Germline loops: CDR1 SNHLY, CDR2 FYNNEI. Deletions cut 7 bases from V and 11 bases from J, with 17 bases between. This CDR3 has 12 amino acids. Here the CDR3 reads CASIVRGGEQYF. CDR3 sequence (DNA): TGTGCCAGCATTGTGAGAGGGGGGGAGCAGTACTTC.

The genes are TRBV2 and TRBJ2-1; no clear D gene. The V gene's germline CDR1 is SNHLY and CDR2 FYNNEI. The CDR3 loop spans 13 amino acids. Trimming removed 7 bases at V and 9 bases at J, with 16 bases between. The CDR3 sequence: CASNGVGQTEQFF. In DNA form, the CDR3 reads TGTGCCAGCAATGGAGTAGGTCAGACTGAGCAGTTCTTC.

This rearrangement joins TRBV6-5 to TRBJ1-1; D not resolved. CDR1 is MNHEY and CDR2 is SVGAGI in the germline V gene. This CDR3 region has 9 residues. The V gene lost 5 bases and the J gene lost 11 bases, with 6 bases spanning the gap. CDR3 protein: CASSEEAFF. The CDR3 DNA follows: TGTGCCAGCAGTGAAGAGGCTTTCTTT.

The chain carries TRBV6-5 and TRBJ1-2; weak D call: TRBD1 (5 bases). The V gene lost 3 bases and the J gene lost 8 bases, with 13 bases spanning the gap. The CDR3 is 13 amino acids. Germline V CDR1 and CDR2: MNHEY, SVGAGI. The CDR3 DNA is TGTGCCAGCAGTTATCGACGGGGCATCGGCTACACCTTC. The encoded protein is CASSYRRGIGYTF.

The chain couples TRBV7-9 to TRBJ2-6; 9 bases align to TRBD1. The trim removed 2 bases at V and 1 base at J, leaving 6 bases unmatched. Germline V gives CDR1 SEHNR, CDR2 FQNEAQ (reference sequence). This CDR3 is 18 amino acids long. In DNA, the CDR3 is TGTGCCAGCAGCTTAAAGGGACAGGGTTTATCTGGGGCCAACGTCCTGACTTTC. Protein: CASSLKGQGLSGANVLTF.

The chain employs TRBV19 and TRBJ1-3; TRBD1 is a possible D gene (5 bases). The CDR3 length is 17 residues. Trimming left V 1 base short and J 0 bases short, with 13 bases between. Germline CDR1 and CDR2: LNHDA and SQIVND (reference sequence). The CDR3 sequence is CASSIVPGRFSGNTIYF. The CDR3 bases are TGTGCCAGTAGTATAGTCCCGGGACGCTTCTCTGGAAACACCATATATTTT.

The chain has TRBV6-6 and TRBJ1-5; tentative D call: TRBD1 (6 bases). The ends were cut back, 6 bases at V and 6 bases at J, with 12 bases in the middle. Germline V lookup: CDR1 MNHNY, CDR2 SVGAGI (reference sequence). The CDR3 has 13 amino acids. The CDR3 spells CASRPQGLQPQHF. DNA of the CDR3: TGTGCCAGCAGACCACAGGGTCTTCAGCCCCAGCATTTT.

The rearrangement links TRBV5-4 to TRBJ1-1; TRBD1 matches at 7 bases. Looked up from germline, CDR1 is SGHNT and CDR2 is YYREEE (reference sequence). Germline trimming cut 3 bases from V and 1 base from J; bases unmatched to any gene: 9. This CDR3 comprises 16 residues. In nucleotides, the CDR3 is TGTGCCAGCAGCTGGCCCCCGGGACAGAGGAACACTGAAGCTTTCTTT. Translating it yields CASSWPPGQRNTEAFF. Drawing the rest from reference TRBV5-4 and TRBJ1-1, the complete variable domain is ETGVTQSPTHLIKTRGQQVTLRCSSQSGHNTVSWYQQALGQGPQFIFQYYREEENGRGNFPPRFSGLQFPNYSSELNVNALELDDSALYLCASSWPPGQRNTEAFFGQGTRLTVV.

The chain recombines TRBV2 with TRBJ1-2; D not resolved. Germline lookup yields CDR1 SNHLY and CDR2 FYNNEI. There are 13 residues in the CDR3. The V gene lost 4 bases and the J gene lost 6 bases, with 12 bases spanning the gap. The CDR3 here is CASSVFREDGYTF. The CDR3 region has the DNA TGTGCCAGCAGTGTATTTCGGGAGGATGGCTACACCTTC.

The rearrangement joins TRBV19 to TRBJ1-4, with D perhaps TRBD1 (6 bases). V lost 8 bases to trimming and J lost 5 bases, with 15 bases between them. Germline values: CDR1 LNHDA, CDR2 SQIVND (reference sequence). The CDR3 totals 14 residues. The CDR3 bases are TGTGCCAGTGGACAGCGATCTATGAATGAAAAACTGTTTTTT. Its translation is CASGQRSMNEKLFF.

The chain joins TRBV5-1 to TRBJ2-5; tentatively, D is TRBD1 (7 bases). The V end lost 5 bases, the J end lost 2 bases, and 16 bases lay between the germline ends. From germline, CDR1 is SGHRS and CDR2 YFSETQ. The CDR3 totals 15 residues. CDR3 sequence (DNA): TGCGCCAGCAGGGGGGGACCGGGACAGCAAGAGACCCAGTACTTC. Its translation is CASRGGPGQQETQYF.

This clone was detected a few times. This sequence joins TRBV6-1 and TRBJ1-5; D is unclear. Looked up from germline, CDR1 is MNHNS and CDR2 is SASEGT. The CDR3 is made up of 12 amino acids. The V and J ends lost 11 bases and 4 bases respectively, with 12 bases between them. This chain's CDR3 is CALNSLNQPQHF. The CDR3 DNA reads as TGTGCCCTCAATTCCTTAAATCAGCCCCAGCATTTT.